Presented here are 32 T cell receptor beta chains from one specimen sequenced in a study of Graves' ophthalmopathy and Graves' hyperthyroidism. The sequenced template was RNA, covering the TCR beta CDR3 region. First-round RT-PCR relied on HTBI primers, and a second-round multiplex PCR came next. One entry per CDR3 protein results from TCRdb running MiXCR on the multiplex PCR reads. This sample has 500,000 to 600,000 distinct CDR3 sequences, with under 45% found just once. Sequencing used peripheral blood or thyroid tissue (not recorded which). The receptors shown here come from an adult man with Graves' hyperthyroidism.

This clonotype was picked up many times. The chain links TRBV6-4 to TRBJ1-5; D is undetermined. The germline CDR1 and CDR2 sequences are MRHNA and SNTAGT. Trimming pared 6 bases from V and 4 bases from J, leaving 1 base between. This CDR3 has 10 residues. CDR3 amino acids: CASRNQPQHF. Here the CDR3 DNA reads TGTGCCAGCAGGAATCAGCCCCAGCATTTT.

V usage is TRBV20-1 and J usage is TRBJ2-7; 9 positions match TRBD2. This CDR3 spans 15 amino acids. The trim removed 1 base at V and 6 bases at J, leaving 10 bases unmatched. The germline CDR1 and CDR2 sequences are DFQATT and SNEGSKA (reference sequence). CDR3 DNA: TGCAGTGCTAGAGCCACCGCGGGAGGGCATCGCGAGCAGTACTTC. The encoded protein is CSARATAGGHREQYF.

This clonotype has ten or more counts. This chain joins TRBV12-3 or TRBV12-4 and TRBJ2-7; tentative D call: TRBD2 (5 bases). This CDR3 region has 13 residues. V lost 10 bases to trimming and J lost 6 bases, with 19 bases between them. The CDR3 region is CATAGGFSLEQYF. The CDR3 nucleotides are TGTGCCACCGCGGGCGGCTTCTCTCTCGAGCAGTACTTC.

This clonotype was found many times. V gene TRBV24-1 combines with J gene TRBJ1-5, with D unclear. This CDR3 contains 14 residues. Trimming took 4 bases from V and 4 from J, leaving 10 bases between them. Looked up from germline, CDR1 is KGHDR and CDR2 is SFDVKD. The CDR3 protein is CATSDLGVNQPQHF. The CDR3 DNA follows: TGTGCCACCAGTGACCTTGGGGTTAATCAGCCCCAGCATTTT.

The rearrangement uses TRBV7-8 and TRBJ1-5; a possible D gene is TRBD1 (5 bases). There are 17 residues in the CDR3. The ends were cut back, 5 bases at V and 6 bases at J, with 23 bases in the middle. Germline V gene data show CDR1 as SGHVS and CDR2 as FQNEAQ. CDR3 bases: TGTGCCAGCAGCCCGGGGTGGGATTATGGGGGAGGTCAGCCCCAGCATTTT. It codes for CASSPGWDYGGGQPQHF.

At least ten counts were recorded for this clonotype. The chain uses TRBV6-5 and TRBJ1-2; D unresolved. The CDR3 runs 15 residues. V lost 6 bases and J 8 bases, leaving 22 bases between the germline ends. Germline assignment: CDR1 MNHEY and CDR2 SVGAGI. CDR3 DNA: TGTGCCAGCAGCCCTCCCCGACAATCGGCTGTGGGCTACACCTTC. Translated, it gives CASSPPRQSAVGYTF.

This clonotype was picked up many times. The genes are TRBV20-1 and TRBJ1-5, with 7 bases that match TRBD1. Germline V lookup: CDR1 DFQATT, CDR2 SNEGSKA (reference sequence). V lost 0 bases, J lost 3 bases, and 5 bases stayed unmatched. CDR3 length equals 15 residues. The CDR3 loop is CSARDPDRSNQPQHF. CDR3 sequence (DNA): TGCAGTGCTAGAGACCCGGACAGGTCCAATCAGCCCCAGCATTTT.

This clonotype was seen a few times. The genes are TRBV27 and TRBJ1-1; weak D call: TRBD1 (5 bases). Germline values: CDR1 MNHEY, CDR2 SMNVEV (reference sequence). The germline V and J ends were trimmed by 7 bases and 6 bases, with 24 bases remaining between them. The CDR3 has 16 residues. Here the CDR3 DNA reads TGTGCCAGCACAACCTACCAGGGACCCCAGGGCGCTGAAGCTTTCTTT. It encodes CASTTYQGPQGAEAFF.

As regards this clonotype: A much larger clone is a single base away; this may be a read error. This chain links TRBV12-3 or TRBV12-4 with TRBJ2-7; D unclear. V lost 5 bases and J 6 bases, leaving 17 bases between the germline ends. The CDR3 is made up of 14 amino acids. CDR3 nucleotides: TGTGCCAGCAGTGTATCTGTGGGCCGCGGCGAGCAGTACTTC. It encodes CASSVSVGRGEQYF.

CDR3 in DNA: TGTGCCAGCAGCTTCGGTGGGGATAGGGACCAGCCCCAGCATTTT. Translating it yields CASSFGGDRDQPQHF. This rearrangement joins TRBV7-9 to TRBJ1-5, with D perhaps matching TRBD1 (5 bases). V dropped 3 bases and J dropped 7 bases, with 16 bases sitting between them. Germline loops: CDR1 SEHNR, CDR2 FQNEAQ (reference sequence). This CDR3 spans 15 amino acids.

This clonotype was picked up a small number of times. In nucleotides, the CDR3 is TGTGCCAGCAGGGACACAGTTGGCAATCAGCCCCAGCATTTT. Translation gives CASRDTVGNQPQHF. V gene TRBV2 combines with J gene TRBJ1-5; D possibly corresponds to TRBD1 (5 bases). Trimming shortened V by 6 bases and J by 2 bases, and 11 bases separated the two germline ends. The germline gives CDR1 SNHLY, CDR2 FYNNEI. The CDR3 has 14 amino acids.

The gene calls are TRBV20-1 and TRBJ2-5; 8 bases align to TRBD1. Germline V gene data show CDR1 as DFQATT and CDR2 as SNEGSKA (reference sequence). This CDR3 region has 14 residues. With 5 bases clipped from V and 5 bases from J, the junction kept 10 bases outside the gene matches. CDR3 sequence: CSADPRTGRETQYF. The CDR3 DNA reads TGCAGTGCTGACCCCAGGACAGGGCGGGAGACCCAGTACTTC.

This clonotype was seen a handful of times. The chain carries TRBV5-1 and TRBJ1-2; TRBD1 matches at 8 bases. CDR1 SGHRS and CDR2 YFSETQ come from the germline V gene. The CDR3 consists of 14 residues. V was pared by 0 bases and J by 8 bases, with 6 bases of the junction left unmatched. The CDR3 nucleotides read TGCGCCAGCAGCTTGGGACAGGGGATGAAGGGCTACACCTTC. Residues: CASSLGQGMKGYTF.

At least ten counts were recorded for this clonotype. The chain joins TRBV28 to TRBJ1-6; D unclear. Germline V CDR1 and CDR2: MDHEN, SYDVKM. This CDR3 has 15 amino acids. The ends were cut back, 10 bases at V and 0 bases at J, with 13 bases in the middle. Here the CDR3 reads CANGPSSSYNSPLHF. Written as DNA, the CDR3 is TGTGCCAACGGACCGTCGAGCTCCTATAATTCACCCCTCCACTTT.

This clonotype has a count of ten or more. The chain employs TRBV3-1 and TRBJ2-5; D unclear. Trimming left V 3 bases short and J 5 bases short, with 7 bases between. The CDR3 is 12 residues long. CDR1 is LGHDT, CDR2 YNNKEL, per germline (reference sequence). The CDR3 nucleotides are TGTGCCAGCAGCCACAGATTGGAGACCCAGTACTTC. This gives the protein CASSHRLETQYF.

The chain combines TRBV6-1 with TRBJ1-3; D may be TRBD1 (5 bases). The CDR3 extends over 15 amino acids. From germline, CDR1 is MNHNS and CDR2 SASEGT. The V end lost 10 bases, the J end lost 0 bases, and 16 bases lay between the germline ends. CDR3 loop: CAIRRGGTSGNTIYF. The CDR3 coding sequence is TGTGCCATCAGACGGGGGGGGACCTCTGGAAACACCATATATTTT.

Here the CDR3 DNA reads TGTGCCAGCAGCCCCAGACCGGGACAGGGGGATGGCTACACCTTC. Its protein is CASSPRPGQGDGYTF. The rearrangement uses TRBV7-2 and TRBJ1-2; the match to TRBD1 covers 11 bases. The J segment lost 6 bases and the V segment lost 5 bases, leaving 8 bases of the junction unmatched. The CDR3 contains 15 residues. Germline loops: CDR1 SGHTA, CDR2 FQGNSA.

This clonotype was found many times. The chain joins TRBV20-1 to TRBJ1-5, with 8 bases that match TRBD1. V was pared by 1 base and J by 1 base, with 9 bases of the junction left unmatched. CDR1 DFQATT and CDR2 SNEGSKA come from the germline V gene (reference sequence). This CDR3 has 17 amino acids. The CDR3 reads CSARGAGGESSNQPQHF. CDR3 nucleotide sequence: TGCAGTGCTAGAGGGGCAGGGGGCGAGTCCAGCAATCAGCCCCAGCATTTT.

A few counts support this clonotype. The rearrangement links TRBV7-8 to TRBJ2-7; TRBD1 aligns across 8 bases. The J call is in doubt because the DNA end fits TRBJ2-1 better. CDR3 size: 14 residues. Looked up from germline, CDR1 is SGHVS and CDR2 is FQNEAQ. As DNA, the CDR3 is TGTGCCAGCAGCAAAAACGCAGGGGGCAGGGAGCAGTTCTTC. This sequence encodes CASSKNAGGREQFF.

A few counts support this clonotype. An end of the junction differs from the germline gene, which may be a read error. This chain links TRBV7-2 with TRBJ2-7; 10 bases are shared with TRBD2. The length of the CDR3 is 15 residues. The germline V gene has CDR1 SGHTA and CDR2 FQGNSA. CDR3 in amino acids: CAGSRPGLATYEQYF. For the CDR3, the DNA is TGTGCCGGCAGCCGTCCGGGACTAGCGACCTACGAGCAGTACTTC.

This clonotype was picked up many times. This chain links TRBV12-3 or TRBV12-4 with TRBJ2-7, with unresolved D. The CDR3 loop spans 13 amino acids. Trimming shortened V by 6 bases and J by 6 bases, and 15 bases separated the two germline ends. For the CDR3, the DNA is TGTGCCAGCAGCCCGCCCTACCTCTCCGAGCAGTACTTC. It specifies CASSPPYLSEQYF.

This rearrangement joins TRBV6-1 to TRBJ1-2; D uncertain. Trimming removed 6 bases from V and 2 bases from J, with 10 bases in between. This CDR3 contains 13 residues. Germline V gene lookup returns CDR1 MNHNS and CDR2 SASEGT. CDR3 sequence: CASRRAGNYGYTF. The CDR3 nucleotides read TGTGCCAGCAGGCGGGCCGGAAACTATGGCTACACCTTC.

This clonotype was picked up many times. The rearrangement links TRBV12-5 to TRBJ1-2; no clear D. The CDR3 extends over 12 amino acids. Trimming took off 1 base at V and 4 bases at J, with 4 bases between the two ends. In germline, CDR1 is LGHNT, CDR2 FRNRAP. CDR3 residues: CASGLGTYGYTF. DNA for the CDR3: TGTGCTAGTGGTTTGGGTACCTATGGCTACACCTTC.

In its sample, this clonotype was seen a few times. The gene calls are TRBV20-1 and TRBJ2-5; D call uncertain. Trimming took 5 bases from V and 4 from J, leaving 8 bases between them. The CDR3 loop spans 11 amino acids. Germline loops: CDR1 DFQATT, CDR2 SNEGSKA (reference sequence). CDR3 amino acids: CSAGRLETQYF. Here the CDR3 DNA reads TGCAGTGCTGGACGGTTAGAGACCCAGTACTTC.

The chain couples TRBV12-3 or TRBV12-4 to TRBJ2-3; 10 nucleotides agree with TRBD2. Unmatched junction bases numbered 8, after V lost 7 bases and J lost 4 bases. This CDR3 spans 15 amino acids. The CDR3 loop reads CASTTAGGPPDTQYF. In DNA form, the CDR3 reads TGTGCCAGCACCACAGCGGGAGGGCCGCCAGATACGCAGTATTTT.

This clonotype was seen at least ten times. The rearrangement links TRBV25-1 to TRBJ1-4; D remains ambiguous. This CDR3 contains 13 residues. The V gene lost 3 bases and the J gene lost 8 bases, with 10 bases spanning the gap. Germline CDR1 and CDR2: MGHDK and SYGVNS. The CDR3 loop reads CASSERSGEKLFF. CDR3 bases: TGTGCCAGCAGTGAGAGGTCAGGAGAAAAACTGTTTTTT.

This clonotype was counted at least ten times. J is TRBJ1-2 and V is TRBV9; 7 positions match TRBD1. CDR3 length: 17 amino acids. Germline CDR1 is SGDLS and CDR2 is YYNGEE. V lost 0 bases, J lost 1 base, and 9 bases stayed unmatched. Written as DNA, the CDR3 is TGTGCCAGCAGCGTAGCTACGGAGGGGACAGTTAACTATGGCTACACCTTC. It yields the protein CASSVATEGTVNYGYTF. Combining the CDR3 with reference TRBV9 and TRBJ1-2 gives the whole variable domain DSGVTQTPKHLITATGQRVTLRCSPRSGDLSVYWYQQSLDQGLQFLIQYYNGEERAKGNILERFSAQQFPDLHSELNLSSLELGDSALYFCASSVATEGTVNYGYTFGSGTRLTVV.

This clonotype was observed once. A clone one base away is much larger, so this may be a read error. V and J are TRBV7-2 and TRBJ2-7; 9 bases are shared with TRBD1. Germline-derived CDR1 and CDR2 are SGHTA and FQGNSA. The CDR3 covers 16 residues. V trimming: 7 bases; J trimming: 2 bases; junction bases outside the gene matches: 12. This CDR3 is CASTPAGQGPPYEQYF. CDR3 DNA: TGTGCCAGCACACCTGCCGGACAGGGGCCCCCCTACGAGCAGTACTTC.

This rearrangement joins TRBV19 to TRBJ1-1; no reliable D call. CDR1 and CDR2 (germline): LNHDA, SQIVND (reference sequence). The CDR3 has 14 residues. V lost 7 bases and J 4 bases, leaving 16 bases between the germline ends. As DNA, the CDR3 is TGTGCCAGTACCCCGATCTGGGATCGCACTGAAGCTTTCTTT. Protein: CASTPIWDRTEAFF. The full variable domain, completed using reference TRBV19 and TRBJ1-1, is DGGITQSPKYLFRKEGQNVTLSCEQNLNHDAMYWYRQDPGQGLRLIYYSQIVNDFQKGDIAEGYSVSREKKESFPLTVTSAQKNPTAFYLCASTPIWDRTEAFFGQGTRLTVV.

This clonotype was seen more than once but under ten times. The genes are TRBV6-1 and TRBJ1-5; 7 bases are a match to TRBD1. V trimming: 6 bases; J trimming: 3 bases; junction bases outside the gene matches: 8. The CDR3 runs 15 residues. Germline CDR1 and CDR2: MNHNS and SASEGT. CDR3 loop: CASRRSGGLNQPQHF. CDR3 nucleotide sequence: TGTGCCAGCAGACGTTCAGGGGGGCTCAATCAGCCCCAGCATTTT.

The V and J genes are TRBV11-1 and TRBJ2-3, with 9 bases lining up with TRBD2. The V and J ends lost 7 bases and 2 bases, in that order; junction bases with no gene match: 22. The length of the CDR3 is 20 residues. From germline, CDR1 is SGHAT and CDR2 FQDESV (reference sequence). CDR3 in DNA: TGTGCCAGCACCCCCCGCGGGGGAGCGTCTAGCGGGATTCCCACAGATACGCAGTATTTT. Amino acid sequence: CASTPRGGASSGIPTDTQYF.

Ten or more counts support this clonotype. V and J are TRBV5-1 and TRBJ1-2; 8 nucleotides match TRBD1. This CDR3 has 15 amino acids. From germline, CDR1 is SGHRS and CDR2 YFSETQ. Trimming at V came to 0 bases and at J to 4 bases, leaving 5 bases not matched to a gene. CDR3 protein: CASSLATGGVYGYTF. CDR3 in DNA: TGCGCCAGCAGCTTGGCCACAGGGGGAGTCTATGGCTACACCTTC.